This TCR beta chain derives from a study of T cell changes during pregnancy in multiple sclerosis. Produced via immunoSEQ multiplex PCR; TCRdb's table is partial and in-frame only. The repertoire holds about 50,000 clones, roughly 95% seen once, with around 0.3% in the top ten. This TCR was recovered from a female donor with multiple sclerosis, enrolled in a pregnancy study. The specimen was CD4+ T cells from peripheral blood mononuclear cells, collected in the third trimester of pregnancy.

The CDR3 DNA is TGTGCCAGCAGCTGGGGGGATGAAGCTTTCTTT. This codes for CASSWGDEAFF. V is TRBV11-3 and J is TRBJ1-1, with D perhaps TRBD1 (5 bases). Germline CDR1 and CDR2: SGHNT and YENEEA. The CDR3 is 11 amino acids. The V end lost 4 bases, the J end lost 7 bases, and 7 bases lay between the germline ends.